The entry below describes one TCR beta chain. For CDR3 and TCR beta VDJ profiling, genomic DNA was the template used. From the reads, TCRdb called clonotypes with MiXCR, one entry per CDR3 protein. This sample has about 140,000 distinct CDR3 sequences, with 41% found just once. V was pared by 3 bases and J by 4 bases, with 10 bases between. Germline CDR1 and CDR2: LNHDA and SQIVND (reference sequence). The CDR3 contains 13 residues. The data were taken from a study of CD8+CD57+ T cells in acquired aplastic anemia. The chain is built from TRBV19 and TRBJ2-7, with unresolved D. The receptor's source is a human donor in good health, serving as a control. The specimen was sorted CD4+, CD8+, or CD8+CD57+ T cells (not recorded which) from PBMCs. The CDR3 region has the DNA TGTGCCAGTAGTATCGTCCACCGATACGAGCAGTACTTC. Translated: CASSIVHRYEQYF.